This TCR beta chain emerged from a study of T cell responses to AZD1222 COVID-19 vaccine. This CDR3 has 14 amino acids. The germline gives CDR1 MNHEY, CDR2 SVGEGT. Deletions cut 6 bases from V and 0 bases from J, with 9 bases between. Here immunoSEQ multiplex PCR was the method, and the copy in TCRdb shows in-frame clones only, minus some. The sample comprises over 95,000 clones, more than 85% of which are singletons, and around 4.3% rests with the top ten. The gene calls are TRBV6-2 or TRBV6-3 and TRBJ1-5; no definite D call. This sequence originates from an adult in good health. The specimen comprised peripheral blood, sampled on day 0 of AZD1222 vaccination. The CDR3 DNA reads as TGTGCCAGCAGCACGGAATATAGCAATCAGCCCCAGCATTTT. Its protein product is CASSTEYSNQPQHF.